A single sample is the source of the 18 T cell receptor beta chains below, sequenced in a study of graft-versus-host responses after intestinal transplantation. No antigen is known for these receptors. Clones were read by immunoSEQ multiplex PCR, and TCRdb kept only the in-frame ones, dropping some. The sample carries around 90,000 clones, just under 95% recorded once. This sample comprised unstimulated CD8+ T cells sorted from spleen or lymph node cells, obtained before transplant. These receptors were taken from a human donor who was the organ donor for an intestinal transplant.

In its sample, this clone was seen once. The genes are TRBV19 and TRBJ1-1, with D perhaps TRBD1 (6 bases). Germline V lookup: CDR1 LNHDA, CDR2 SQIVND (reference sequence). CDR3 length equals 12 residues. V lost 10 bases to trimming and J lost 1 base, with 10 bases between them. The CDR3 sequence: CAIKTGNTEAFF. DNA of the CDR3: TGTGCCATTAAGACAGGGAACACTGAAGCTTTCTTT.

The rearrangement joins TRBV29-1 to TRBJ2-7; TRBD1 agrees at 9 bases. This CDR3 region has 14 residues. Germline-derived CDR1 and CDR2 are SQVTM and ANQGSEA. After removal of 6 bases from V and 4 bases from J, the junction contained 10 bases not matched to a gene. In DNA, the CDR3 is TGCAGCGTCGGGGACAGGGAGGGGGCTTACGAGCAGTACTTC. Its protein is CSVGDREGAYEQYF.

V and J are TRBV28 and TRBJ2-1, with a weak D call TRBD2 (6 bases). Trimming took off 6 bases at V and 9 bases at J, with 18 bases between the two ends. Germline values: CDR1 MDHEN, CDR2 SYDVKM. This CDR3 is 14 amino acids long. In DNA form, the CDR3 reads TGTGCCAGCAGGGAGGGGACGTCCTGGGGTGAGCAGTTCTTC. Its translation is CASREGTSWGEQFF.

CDR3 in DNA: TGTGCCTGGGTGGGGACTAGCGGGGACTACAATGAGCAGTTCTTC. Its protein is CAWVGTSGDYNEQFF. The chain links TRBV30 to TRBJ2-1; TRBD2 agrees at 13 bases. Unmatched junction bases numbered 4, after V lost 5 bases and J lost 3 bases. The CDR3 contains 15 residues. The germline V gene encodes CDR1 GTSNPN and CDR2 SVGIG (reference sequence). Based on the CDR3 plus reference TRBV30 and TRBJ2-1, the full variable domain is SQTIHQWPATLVQPVGSPLSLECTVEGTSNPNLYWYRQAAGRGLQLLFYSVGIGQISSEVPQNLSASRPQDRQFILSSKKLLLSDSGFYLCAWVGTSGDYNEQFFGPGTRLTVL.

The chain uses TRBV27 and TRBJ1-4; D ambiguous. Germline V gene lookup returns CDR1 MNHEY and CDR2 SMNVEV (reference sequence). This CDR3 is 13 amino acids long. The germline V and J ends were trimmed by 0 bases and 8 bases, with 7 bases remaining between them. The CDR3 bases are TGTGCCAGCAGTTTATCTGGCACGGAAAAACTGTTTTTT. Amino acid sequence: CASSLSGTEKLFF. The full variable domain, rest sourced from reference TRBV27 and TRBJ1-4, is EAQVTQNPRYLITVTGKKLTVTCSQNMNHEYMSWYRQDPGLGLRQIYYSMNVEVTDKGDVPEGYKVSRKEKRNFPLILESPSPNQTSLYFCASSLSGTEKLFFGSGTQLSVL.

The chain employs TRBV7-8 and TRBJ2-4; TRBD1 aligns across 9 bases. V lost 5 bases, J lost 1 base, and 12 bases stayed unmatched. This CDR3 contains 18 residues. Germline CDR1 SGHVS, CDR2 FQNEAQ. The CDR3 sequence: CASSRSGTGIQAKNIQYF. In DNA, the CDR3 is TGTGCCAGCAGCCGCTCCGGGACAGGGATTCAGGCCAAAAACATTCAGTACTTC.

V and J are TRBV7-6 and TRBJ1-2, with D possibly TRBD1 on 6 matching bases. The CDR3 is made up of 15 amino acids. Looked up from germline, CDR1 is SGHVS and CDR2 is FNYEAQ. V lost 2 bases and J 4 bases, leaving 14 bases between the germline ends. CDR3: CASSLRLRGSYGYTF. The CDR3 coding sequence is TGTGCCAGCAGCTTAAGGCTCAGGGGAAGCTATGGCTACACCTTC.

The V call is TRBV6-4, the J call TRBJ2-2; 7 positions match TRBD1. Trimming cost V 3 bases and J 5 bases; bases outside gene matches: 0. The CDR3 runs 13 residues. Germline assignment: CDR1 MRHNA and CDR2 SNTAGT. The CDR3 sequence: CASSETGTGELFF. The CDR3 DNA is TGTGCCAGCAGTGAGACAGGGACCGGGGAGCTGTTTTTT.

This clone appeared a single time. The chain recombines TRBV6-6 with TRBJ2-7; D uncertain. The CDR3 covers 14 residues. The V gene's germline CDR1 is MNHNY and CDR2 SVGAGI (reference sequence). The germline V and J ends were trimmed by 7 bases and 6 bases, with 19 bases remaining between them. CDR3 in amino acids: CASTKLPSTVEQYF. In nucleotides, the CDR3 is TGTGCCAGCACCAAGCTCCCAAGTACTGTCGAGCAGTACTTC.

V gene TRBV9 combines with J gene TRBJ2-7, with TRBD1 matching over 10 bases. J gave up 4 bases and V 4 bases, and 14 bases lay outside the gene matches. Germline CDR1 SGDLS, CDR2 YYNGEE. The CDR3 loop spans 17 amino acids. CDR3 residues: CASSQSPRTGGNYEQYF. The DNA for the CDR3 is TGTGCCAGCAGCCAGTCCCCACGGACAGGGGGGAATTACGAGCAGTACTTC. Based on the CDR3 plus reference TRBV9 and TRBJ2-7, the full variable domain is DSGVTQTPKHLITATGQRVTLRCSPRSGDLSVYWYQQSLDQGLQFLIQYYNGEERAKGNILERFSAQQFPDLHSELNLSSLELGDSALYFCASSQSPRTGGNYEQYFGPGTRLTVT.

The chain joins TRBV15 to TRBJ2-5, with 8 bases aligning to TRBD1. TRBJ2-7 explains the end of the DNA better; the J call may be wrong. The CDR3 is 16 amino acids. CDR1 LNHNV and CDR2 YYDKDF come from the germline V gene (reference sequence). The CDR3 nucleotides are TGTGCCACCAGCAGAGATGTTGGGACAGGCATATCCGAGCAGTACTTC. It is translated as CATSRDVGTGISEQYF.

The V call is TRBV5-6, the J call TRBJ1-2; 7 bases are a match to TRBD1. V trimming: 3 bases; J trimming: 0 bases; junction bases outside the gene matches: 5. CDR1 and CDR2 from the germline V gene are SGHDT and YYEEEE. This CDR3 has 15 residues. CDR3 nucleotide sequence: TGTGCCAGCAGCTGTCGGGACAGCCCTAACTATGGCTACACCTTC. Translated, it gives CASSCRDSPNYGYTF.

In its sample, this clone was seen once. The J gene is TRBJ2-3, the V gene TRBV27; weak D call: TRBD2 (6 bases). V was trimmed by 8 bases and J by 2 bases, leaving 11 bases between them. Germline-derived CDR1 and CDR2 are MNHEY and SMNVEV (reference sequence). The CDR3 is made up of 13 amino acids. The DNA of the CDR3 is TGTGCCAGCCGGGACTCCAACACAGATACGCAGTATTTT. This gives the protein CASRDSNTDTQYF.

The J gene is TRBJ2-7, the V gene TRBV7-9, with 7 bases fitting TRBD1. The germline CDR1 and CDR2 sequences are SEHNR and FQNEAQ (reference sequence). Unmatched junction bases numbered 2, after V lost 3 bases and J lost 3 bases. The CDR3 is 13 amino acids. The CDR3 loop is CASSFGTDYEQYF. CDR3 nucleotide sequence: TGTGCCAGCAGCTTTGGGACAGACTACGAGCAGTACTTC.

The chain employs TRBV2 and TRBJ2-7, with D possibly matching TRBD1 (5 bases). Germline lookup yields CDR1 SNHLY and CDR2 FYNNEI. The CDR3 is made up of 14 amino acids. Deletions cut 7 bases from V and 4 bases from J, with 17 bases between. The CDR3 loop reads CASTPGKGYYEQYF. For the CDR3, the DNA is TGTGCCAGCACCCCAGGGAAGGGTTATTACGAGCAGTACTTC.

The chain links TRBV19 to TRBJ2-5; 7 nucleotides align to TRBD2. The CDR3 has 15 residues. Trimming took 5 bases from V and 6 from J; bases not matched to a gene: 12. The germline gives CDR1 LNHDA, CDR2 SQIVND (reference sequence). Here the CDR3 DNA reads TGTGCCAGTAGTGGCCCCGGGACTAATGAAAAGACCCAGTACTTC. This codes for CASSGPGTNEKTQYF.

The genes are TRBV18 and TRBJ1-1; 10 positions match TRBD1. V gave up 4 bases and J gave up 3 bases; unmatched junction bases: 5. Germline-derived CDR1 and CDR2 are KGHSH and LQKENI. There are 15 residues in the CDR3. Here the CDR3 DNA reads TGTGCCAGCTCACACCCAGGGACAGGGGACACTGAAGCTTTCTTT. Protein: CASSHPGTGDTEAFF. The full variable domain, rest sourced from reference TRBV18 and TRBJ1-1, is NAGVMQNPRHLVRRRGQEARLRCSPMKGHSHVYWYRQLPEEGLKFMVYLQKENIIDESGMPKERFSAEFPKEGPSILRIQQVVRGDSAAYFCASSHPGTGDTEAFFGQGTRLTVV.

The CDR3 DNA reads as TGTGCCAGCAGCCTTTATAGTAGGGGGGAGACCCAGTACTTC. Its translation is CASSLYSRGETQYF. This chain joins TRBV11-2 and TRBJ2-5; D is possibly TRBD1 (6 bases). V lost 5 bases, J lost 5 bases, and 15 bases lay in between. CDR1 SGHAT and CDR2 FQNNGV come from the germline V gene. The CDR3 is 14 residues long. The whole variable domain, remainder taken from reference TRBV11-2 and TRBJ2-5, is EAGVAQSPRYKIIEKRQSVAFWCNPISGHATLYWYQQILGQGPKLLIQFQNNGVVDDSQLPKDRFSAERLKGVDSTLKIQPAKLEDSAVYLCASSLYSRGETQYFGPGTRLLVL.